This T cell receptor beta chain emerged from a study of response to subunit inactivated influenza vaccine. Study outcomes and limitations: The authors put forward the suggestion that each seasonal influenza vaccination may bring in only a limited number of new T cells.

Germline loops: CDR1 LNHNV, CDR2 YYDKDF (reference sequence). Germline trimming cut 5 bases from V and 5 bases from J; bases unmatched to any gene: 8. CDR3 length: 14 residues. This clonotype turned up a few times. Its specificity is not known. TCRdb itself ran the RT-PCR reads through MiXCR, one entry per CDR3 protein. The sample holds 560,000 or so distinct CDR3 sequences; 6% to 9% are singletons and the top ten take about an eighth. J is TRBJ2-7 and V is TRBV15, with 8 nucleotides matching TRBD2. The sample here was PBMCs from blood, taken less than 30 months after vaccination. The clonotype was recovered from a man between 45 and 75 years old who received an inactivated influenza vaccine. DNA for the CDR3: TGTGCCACCAGCCCTTTAGCGGGATCCCACGAGCAGTACTTC. This codes for CATSPLAGSHEQYF.